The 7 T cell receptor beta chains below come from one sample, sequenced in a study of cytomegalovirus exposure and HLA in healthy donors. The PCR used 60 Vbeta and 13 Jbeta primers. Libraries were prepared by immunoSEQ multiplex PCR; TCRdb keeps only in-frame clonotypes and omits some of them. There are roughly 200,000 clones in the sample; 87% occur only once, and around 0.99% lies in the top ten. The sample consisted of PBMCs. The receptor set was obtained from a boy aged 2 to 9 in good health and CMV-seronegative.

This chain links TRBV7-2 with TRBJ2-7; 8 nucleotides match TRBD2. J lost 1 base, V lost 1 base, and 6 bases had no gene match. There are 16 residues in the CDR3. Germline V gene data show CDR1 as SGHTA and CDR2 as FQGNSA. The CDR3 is CASSLVGGGGSYEQYF. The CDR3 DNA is TGTGCCAGCAGCTTAGTAGGCGGCGGGGGGTCCTACGAGCAGTACTTC.

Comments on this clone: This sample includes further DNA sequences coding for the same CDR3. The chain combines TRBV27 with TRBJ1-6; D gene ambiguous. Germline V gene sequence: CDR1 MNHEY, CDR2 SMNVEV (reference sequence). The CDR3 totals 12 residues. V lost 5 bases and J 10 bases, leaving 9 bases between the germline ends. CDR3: CASSLGGSPLHF. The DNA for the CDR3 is TGTGCCAGCAGTCTAGGCGGGTCACCCCTCCACTTT.

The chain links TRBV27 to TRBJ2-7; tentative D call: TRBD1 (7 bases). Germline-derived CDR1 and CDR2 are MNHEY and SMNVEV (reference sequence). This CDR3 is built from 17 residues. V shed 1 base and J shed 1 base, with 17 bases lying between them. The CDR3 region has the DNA TGTGCCAGCAGTTTATTAGGGGTGACAGGGAGGTCCTACGAGCAGTACTTC. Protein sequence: CASSLLGVTGRSYEQYF.

The DNA for the CDR3 is TGCGCCAGCAGCGGACTAGCGGGGGGTAGGGAGCAGTACTTC. It yields the protein CASSGLAGGREQYF. V usage is TRBV5-1 and J usage is TRBJ2-7, with TRBD2 matching 14 bases. The CDR3 sequence is 14 residues long. V shed 4 bases and J 7 bases; nucleotides not matched to a gene: 4. Per germline, CDR1 SGHRS and CDR2 YFSETQ.

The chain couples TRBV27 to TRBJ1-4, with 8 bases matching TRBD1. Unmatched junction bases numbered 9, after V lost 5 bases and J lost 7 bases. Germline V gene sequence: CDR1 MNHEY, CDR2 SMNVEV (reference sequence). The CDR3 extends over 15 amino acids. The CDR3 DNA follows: TGTGCCAGCAGTCCAGGACAGGGTGACTTTGAAAAACTGTTTTTT. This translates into CASSPGQGDFEKLFF.

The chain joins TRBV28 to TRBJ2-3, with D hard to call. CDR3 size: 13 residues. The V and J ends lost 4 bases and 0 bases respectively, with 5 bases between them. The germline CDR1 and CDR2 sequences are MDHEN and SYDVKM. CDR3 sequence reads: CASSSSSTDTQYF. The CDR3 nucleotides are TGTGCCAGCAGTTCGAGTAGCACAGATACGCAGTATTTT.

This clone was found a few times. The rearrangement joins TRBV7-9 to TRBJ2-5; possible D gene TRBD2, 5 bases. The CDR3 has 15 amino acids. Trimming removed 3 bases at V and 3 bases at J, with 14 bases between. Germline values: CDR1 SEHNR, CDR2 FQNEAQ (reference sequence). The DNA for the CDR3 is TGTGCCAGCAGCTTTAGTAAATTCGGGGAAGAGACCCAGTACTTC. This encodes CASSFSKFGEETQYF.